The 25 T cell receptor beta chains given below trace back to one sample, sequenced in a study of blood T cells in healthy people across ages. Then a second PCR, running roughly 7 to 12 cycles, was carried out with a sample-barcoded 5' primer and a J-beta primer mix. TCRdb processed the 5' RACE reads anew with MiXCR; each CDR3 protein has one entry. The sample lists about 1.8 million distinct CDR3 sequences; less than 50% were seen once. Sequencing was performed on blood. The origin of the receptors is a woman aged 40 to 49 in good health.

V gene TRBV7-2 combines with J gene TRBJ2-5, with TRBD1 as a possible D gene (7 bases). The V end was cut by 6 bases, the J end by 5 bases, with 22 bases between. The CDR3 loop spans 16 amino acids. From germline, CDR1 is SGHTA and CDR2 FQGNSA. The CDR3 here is CASSYQGGRIGETQYF. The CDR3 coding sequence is TGTGCCAGCAGTTATCAGGGGGGCCGAATTGGGGAGACCCAGTACTTC.

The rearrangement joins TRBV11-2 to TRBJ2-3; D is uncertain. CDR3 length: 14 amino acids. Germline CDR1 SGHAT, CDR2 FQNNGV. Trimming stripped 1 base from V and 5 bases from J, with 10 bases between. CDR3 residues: CASSLGPKVDTQYF. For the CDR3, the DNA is TGTGCCAGCAGCTTAGGCCCGAAGGTAGATACGCAGTATTTT.

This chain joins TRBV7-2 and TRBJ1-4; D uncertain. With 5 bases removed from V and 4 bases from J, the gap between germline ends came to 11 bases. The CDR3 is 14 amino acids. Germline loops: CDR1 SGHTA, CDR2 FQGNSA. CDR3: CASSRDPVNEKLFF. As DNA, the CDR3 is TGTGCCAGCAGCCGAGACCCAGTTAATGAAAAACTGTTTTTT.

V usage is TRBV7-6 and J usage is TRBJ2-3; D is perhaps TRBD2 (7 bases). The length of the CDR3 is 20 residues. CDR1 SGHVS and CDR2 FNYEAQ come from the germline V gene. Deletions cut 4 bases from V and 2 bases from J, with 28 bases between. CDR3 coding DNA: TGTGCCAGCAGCTCCGAGGGCTTAGACCGGGGGGCCCTACCCACAGATACGCAGTATTTT. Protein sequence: CASSSEGLDRGALPTDTQYF.

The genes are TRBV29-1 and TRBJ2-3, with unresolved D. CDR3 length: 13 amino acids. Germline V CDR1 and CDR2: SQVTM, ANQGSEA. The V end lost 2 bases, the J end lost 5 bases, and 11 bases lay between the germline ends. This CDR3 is CSVETTVRDTQYF. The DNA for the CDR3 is TGCAGCGTTGAAACAACAGTCCGAGATACGCAGTATTTT.

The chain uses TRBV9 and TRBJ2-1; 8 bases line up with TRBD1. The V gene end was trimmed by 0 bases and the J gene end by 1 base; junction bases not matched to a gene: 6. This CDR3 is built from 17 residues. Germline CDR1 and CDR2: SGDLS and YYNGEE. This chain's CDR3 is CASSVEAGGLSYNEQFF. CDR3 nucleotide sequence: TGTGCCAGCAGCGTAGAGGCAGGGGGCCTTTCCTACAATGAGCAGTTCTTC.

CDR3 nucleotide sequence: TGTGCCAGCAGCGGATTGCCCGGGACAGTAACTTATGGCTACACCTTC. It specifies CASSGLPGTVTYGYTF. The chain carries TRBV28 and TRBJ1-2; 7 bases agree with TRBD1. V shed 6 bases, J shed 5 bases, and the junction held 15 bases outside the gene matches. Germline CDR1 MDHEN, CDR2 SYDVKM. The CDR3 runs to 16 residues.

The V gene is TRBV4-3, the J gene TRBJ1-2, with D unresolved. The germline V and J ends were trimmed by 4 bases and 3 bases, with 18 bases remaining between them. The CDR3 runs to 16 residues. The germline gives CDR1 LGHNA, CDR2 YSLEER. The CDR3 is CASSPSGWWRDYGYTF. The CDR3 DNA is TGCGCCAGCAGCCCTTCCGGCTGGTGGCGGGACTATGGCTACACCTTC.

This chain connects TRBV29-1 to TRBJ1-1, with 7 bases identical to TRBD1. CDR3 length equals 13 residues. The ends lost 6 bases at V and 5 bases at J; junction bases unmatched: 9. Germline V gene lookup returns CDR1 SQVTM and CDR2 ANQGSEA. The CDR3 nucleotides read TGCAGCGTGGACCTTACAGGGGAAACTGAAGCTTTCTTT. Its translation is CSVDLTGETEAFF.

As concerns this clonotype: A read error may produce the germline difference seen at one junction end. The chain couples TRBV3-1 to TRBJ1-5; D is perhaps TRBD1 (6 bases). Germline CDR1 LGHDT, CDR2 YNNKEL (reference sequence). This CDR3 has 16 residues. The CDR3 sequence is CASSPKYTGRNQPHHF. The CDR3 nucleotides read TGTGCCAGCAGCCCTAAGTATACAGGGCGGAATCAGCCCCACCATTTT.

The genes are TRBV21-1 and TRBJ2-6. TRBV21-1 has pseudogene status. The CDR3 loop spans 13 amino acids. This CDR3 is CASSGRLANVLTF. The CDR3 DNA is TGTGCCAGCAGCGGAAGGTTGGCCAACGTCCTGACTTTC.

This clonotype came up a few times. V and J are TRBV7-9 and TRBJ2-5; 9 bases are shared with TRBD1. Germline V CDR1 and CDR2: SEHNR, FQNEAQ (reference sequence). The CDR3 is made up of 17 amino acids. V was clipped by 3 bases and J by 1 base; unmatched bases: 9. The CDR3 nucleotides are TGTGCCAGCAGCTTCAGAAAGGGGACAGGGAGCCAAGAGACCCAGTACTTC. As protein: CASSFRKGTGSQETQYF.

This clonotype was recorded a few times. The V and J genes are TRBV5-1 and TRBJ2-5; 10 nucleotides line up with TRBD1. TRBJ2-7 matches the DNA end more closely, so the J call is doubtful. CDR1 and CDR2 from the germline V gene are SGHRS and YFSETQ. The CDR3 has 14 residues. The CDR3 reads CASSTTGGPNEQYF. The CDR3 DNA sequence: TGCGCCAGCAGCACGACAGGGGGCCCAAACGAGCAGTACTTC.

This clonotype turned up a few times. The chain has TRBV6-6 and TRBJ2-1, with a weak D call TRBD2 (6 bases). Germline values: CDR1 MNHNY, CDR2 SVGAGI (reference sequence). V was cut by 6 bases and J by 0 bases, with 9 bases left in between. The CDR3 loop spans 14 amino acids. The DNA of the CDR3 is TGTGCCAGCAGCCCGGACTACTCCTACAATGAGCAGTTCTTC. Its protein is CASSPDYSYNEQFF.

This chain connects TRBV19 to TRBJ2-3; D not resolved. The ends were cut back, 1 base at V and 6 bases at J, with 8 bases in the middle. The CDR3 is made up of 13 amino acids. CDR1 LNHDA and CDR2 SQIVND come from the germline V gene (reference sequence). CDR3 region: CASSIVTGDTQYF. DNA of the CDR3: TGTGCCAGTAGTATAGTGACCGGCGATACGCAGTATTTT.

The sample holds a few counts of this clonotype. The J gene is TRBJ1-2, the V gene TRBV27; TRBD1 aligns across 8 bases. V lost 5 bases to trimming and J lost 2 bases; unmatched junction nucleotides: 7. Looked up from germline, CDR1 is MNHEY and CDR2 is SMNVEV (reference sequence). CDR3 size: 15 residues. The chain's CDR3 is CASSITGGANYGYTF. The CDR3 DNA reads TGTGCCAGCAGTATTACAGGGGGGGCCAACTATGGCTACACCTTC.

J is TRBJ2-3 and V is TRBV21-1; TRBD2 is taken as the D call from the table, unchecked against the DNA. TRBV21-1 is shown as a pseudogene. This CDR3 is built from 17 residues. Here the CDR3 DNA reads TGTGCCAGCAATCCCTCTACTAGCGGGGGAGGATCAGATACGCAGTATTTT. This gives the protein CASNPSTSGGGSDTQYF.

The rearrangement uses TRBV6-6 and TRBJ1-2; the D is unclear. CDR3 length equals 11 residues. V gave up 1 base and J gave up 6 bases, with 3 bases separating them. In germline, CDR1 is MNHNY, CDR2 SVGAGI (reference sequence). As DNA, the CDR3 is TGTGCCAGCAGTTACTTGGATGGCTACACCTTC. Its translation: CASSYLDGYTF.

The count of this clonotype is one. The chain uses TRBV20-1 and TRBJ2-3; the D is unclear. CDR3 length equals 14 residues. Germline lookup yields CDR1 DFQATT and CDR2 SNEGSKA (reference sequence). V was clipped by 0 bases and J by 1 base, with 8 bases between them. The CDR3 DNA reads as TGCAGTGCTAGAGAGTCAGTTCGCACAGATACGCAGTATTTT. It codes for CSARESVRTDTQYF.

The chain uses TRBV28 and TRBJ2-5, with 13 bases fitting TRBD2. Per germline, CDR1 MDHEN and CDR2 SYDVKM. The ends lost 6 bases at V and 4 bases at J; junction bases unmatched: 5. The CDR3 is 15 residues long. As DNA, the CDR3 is TGTGCCAGCAGGAAACTAGCGGGGGGGGGAGAGACCCAGTACTTC. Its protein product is CASRKLAGGGETQYF.

The CDR3 here is CASSSPEKRGGLENEQFF. In DNA form, the CDR3 reads TGTGCCAGCAGCTCCCCGGAGAAGCGGGGGGGCCTTGAGAATGAGCAGTTCTTC. This chain links TRBV7-9 with TRBJ2-1; 10 bases align to TRBD2. CDR1 and CDR2 from the germline V gene are SEHNR and FQNEAQ (reference sequence). The ends lost 4 bases at V and 7 bases at J; junction bases unmatched: 16. The CDR3 is 18 amino acids.

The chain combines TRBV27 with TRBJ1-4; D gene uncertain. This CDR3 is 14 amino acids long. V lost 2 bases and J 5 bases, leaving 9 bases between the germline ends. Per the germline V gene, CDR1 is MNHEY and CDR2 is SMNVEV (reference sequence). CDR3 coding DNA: TGTGCCAGCAGTTTAATATGGGGAAATGAAAAACTGTTTTTT. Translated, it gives CASSLIWGNEKLFF.

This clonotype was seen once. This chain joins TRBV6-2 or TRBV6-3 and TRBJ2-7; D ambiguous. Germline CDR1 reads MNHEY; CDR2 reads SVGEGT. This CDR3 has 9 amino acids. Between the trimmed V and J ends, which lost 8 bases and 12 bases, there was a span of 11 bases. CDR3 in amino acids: CASLRSGYF. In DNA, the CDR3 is TGTGCCAGCTTGAGGTCGGGGTACTTC.

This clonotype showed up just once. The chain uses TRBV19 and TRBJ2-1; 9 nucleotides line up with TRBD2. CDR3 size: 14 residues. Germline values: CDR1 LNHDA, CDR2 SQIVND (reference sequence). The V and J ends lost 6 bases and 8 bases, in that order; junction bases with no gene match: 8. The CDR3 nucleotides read TGTGCCAGTAGGCTAGCGGGGAGGCCGTATGAGCAGTTCTTC. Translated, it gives CASRLAGRPYEQFF.

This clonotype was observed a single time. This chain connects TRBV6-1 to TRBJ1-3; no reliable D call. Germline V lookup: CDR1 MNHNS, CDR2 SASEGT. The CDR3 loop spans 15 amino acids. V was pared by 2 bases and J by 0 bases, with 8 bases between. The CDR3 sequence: CASSENSFSGNTIYF. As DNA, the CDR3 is TGTGCCAGCAGTGAAAACAGTTTCTCTGGAAACACCATATATTTT.